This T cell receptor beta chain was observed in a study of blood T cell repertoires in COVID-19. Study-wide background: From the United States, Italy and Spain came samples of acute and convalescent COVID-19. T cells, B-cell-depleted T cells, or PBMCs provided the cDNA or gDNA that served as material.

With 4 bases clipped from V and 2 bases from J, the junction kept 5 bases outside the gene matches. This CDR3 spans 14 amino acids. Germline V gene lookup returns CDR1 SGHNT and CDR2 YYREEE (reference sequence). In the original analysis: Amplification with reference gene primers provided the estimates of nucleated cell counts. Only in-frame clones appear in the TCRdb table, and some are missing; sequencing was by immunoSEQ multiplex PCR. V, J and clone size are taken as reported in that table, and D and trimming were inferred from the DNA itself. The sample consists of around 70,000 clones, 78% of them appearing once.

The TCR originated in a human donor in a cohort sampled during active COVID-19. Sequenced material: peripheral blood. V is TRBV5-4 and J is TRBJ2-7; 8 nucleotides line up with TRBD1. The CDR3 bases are TGTGCCAGCAGCCCGGACAGGGTGGCCTACGAGCAGTACTTC. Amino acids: CASSPDRVAYEQYF.